This T cell receptor (beta chain) was observed in a study of T cell responses to AZD1222 COVID-19 vaccine. Sequencing used immunoSEQ multiplex PCR; TCRdb keeps in-frame clones, though not all of them. The top ten hold around 5.1% of the sample, which has roughly 100,000 clones, 86% seen once. V was cut by 3 bases and J by 13 bases, with 13 bases left in between. Germline CDR1 is MDHEN and CDR2 is SYDVKM. CDR3 size: 11 residues. The sequence was obtained from an adult in good health. Sequencing was performed on peripheral blood, taken on day 0 of AZD1222 vaccination. The V gene is TRBV28, the J gene TRBJ2-7; D unresolved. In DNA, the CDR3 is TGTGCCAGCAGTTTCCAGGCAGCTGCCTACTTC. Protein product: CASSFQAAAYF.